This is a list of T cell receptor beta chains from one sample in a study of graft-versus-host responses after intestinal transplantation. No antigen is known for these receptors. Sequencing was performed with immunoSEQ multiplex PCR; in TCRdb, only in-frame clones are kept and a portion is missing. The sample carries approximately 100,000 clones, 80% to 95% recorded once. Sequences were derived from unstimulated CD8+ T cells sorted from spleen or lymph node cells, sampled before intestinal transplant. The receptors here all came from a human donor who received an intestinal transplant. Both conserved end residues are part of each CDR3. A D gene is named only where the DNA matches it firmly. Where a row states a size, it is once, few, many or the class of an expanded clone; other rows omit it.

TGTGCCAGTAGTATAGTCGGGGCTAGCGGGGGGCCCCAGTTCTTC CASSIVGASGGPQFF TRBD2 once TRBJ2-1 TRBV19
TGTGCCAGCAGTGGGCCTGAAGCTTTCTTT CASSGPEAFF NA NA TRBJ1-1 TRBV2
TGTGCCAGCAGCTTAATGACTCCGGAGCAGTACTTC CASSLMTPEQYF NA NA TRBJ2-7 TRBV7-9
TGTGCCACCAGTTGGGTCGGGAACACTGAAGCTTTCTTT CATSWVGNTEAFF NA once TRBJ1-1 TRBV15
TGTGCCAGCAGTTTGGGACAGGACTTCTATGGCTACACCTTC CASSLGQDFYGYTF TRBD1 NA TRBJ1-2 TRBV7-9
TGTGCCAGCAACGAGAGGGCTTCCACTGAAGCTTTCTTT CASNERASTEAFF NA NA TRBJ1-1 TRBV28
TGTGCCTGGGACAGGGGCGAGAATTCACCCCTCCACTTT CAWDRGENSPLHF TRBD1 NA TRBJ1-6 TRBV30
TGTGCCAGCAGCCCGAATTGGGACAGGGGAACTGAAGCTTTCTTT CASSPNWDRGTEAFF TRBD1 NA TRBJ1-1 TRBV7-9
TGTGCCAGCAGCGCCCAATTAAGCGGCGGGGAGCTGTTTTTT CASSAQLSGGELFF NA NA TRBJ2-2 TRBV9
TGCGCCAGCAGCCCTGCCTCGGGAACTGAAGCTTTCTTT CASSPASGTEAFF NA NA TRBJ1-1 TRBV4-1
TGCGCCAGCAGCCAAAATAGACTAGTAATCCCCGGGGAGCTGTTTTTT CASSQNRLVIPGELFF NA NA TRBJ2-2 TRBV4-1